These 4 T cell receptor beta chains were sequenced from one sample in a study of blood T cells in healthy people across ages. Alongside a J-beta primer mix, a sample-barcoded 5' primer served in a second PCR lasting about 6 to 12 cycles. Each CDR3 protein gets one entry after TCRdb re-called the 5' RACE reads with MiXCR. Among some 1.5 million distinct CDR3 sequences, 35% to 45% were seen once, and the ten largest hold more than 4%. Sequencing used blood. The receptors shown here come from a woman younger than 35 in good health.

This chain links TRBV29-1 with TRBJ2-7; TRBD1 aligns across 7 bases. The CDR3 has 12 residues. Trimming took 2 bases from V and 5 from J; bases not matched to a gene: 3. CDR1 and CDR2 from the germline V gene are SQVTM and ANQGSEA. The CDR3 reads CSVERQGHEQYF. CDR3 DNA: TGCAGCGTTGAACGACAGGGCCACGAGCAGTACTTC.

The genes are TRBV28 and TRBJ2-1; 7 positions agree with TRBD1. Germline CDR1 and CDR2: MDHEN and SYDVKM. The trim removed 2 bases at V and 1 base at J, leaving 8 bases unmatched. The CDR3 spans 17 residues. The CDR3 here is CASSLDKTGWSYNEQFF. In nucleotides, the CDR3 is TGTGCCAGCAGTTTAGACAAGACAGGGTGGTCCTACAATGAGCAGTTCTTC. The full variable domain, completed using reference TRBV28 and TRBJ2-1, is DVKVTQSSRYLVKRTGEKVFLECVQDMDHENMFWYRQDPGLGLRLIYFSYDVKMKEKGDIPEGYSVSREKKERFSLILESASTNQTSMYLCASSLDKTGWSYNEQFFGPGTRLTVL.

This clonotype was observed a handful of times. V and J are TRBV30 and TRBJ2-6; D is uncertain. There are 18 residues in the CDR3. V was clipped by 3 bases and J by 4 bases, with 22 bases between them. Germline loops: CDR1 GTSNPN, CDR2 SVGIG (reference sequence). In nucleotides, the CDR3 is TGTGCCTGGAGCCAACCGACACGGACCTGGTCCGGGGCCAACGTCCTGACTTTC. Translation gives CAWSQPTRTWSGANVLTF.

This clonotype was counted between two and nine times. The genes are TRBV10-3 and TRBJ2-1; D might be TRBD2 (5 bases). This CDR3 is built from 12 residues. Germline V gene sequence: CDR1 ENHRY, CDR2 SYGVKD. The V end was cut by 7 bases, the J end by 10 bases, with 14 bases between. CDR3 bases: TGTGCCATCATGACCGCGGGCAGCGAGCAGTTCTTC. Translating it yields CAIMTAGSEQFF.